This T cell receptor (beta chain) was retrieved from a study of T-cell reconstitution after alpha-beta-depleted transplantation in children. Points on this clonotype: Its specificity is not known.

General study points: Expanded graft clones, several hundred of them, were reportedly the source of alpha-beta T cells about two months after transplant. Surviving recipient T cells and thymic progenitors accounted for the high day-60 TCRbeta diversity observed in some patients.

Unique molecular identifiers were incorporated during preparation of the TCRbeta library. In TCRdb, the PCR reads were re-called with MiXCR into one record per CDR3 protein. This table holds a few hundred thousand distinct CDR3 sequences, roughly 15% found once. The germline CDR1 and CDR2 sequences are KGHDR and SFDVKD. The CDR3 is 18 residues long. After removal of 4 bases from V and 7 bases from J, the junction contained 9 bases not matched to a gene. The origin of this receptor is a boy under three years old who had a stem cell transplant for Wiskott-Aldrich syndrome, so the T cells may come from the graft donor. The source material was PBMCs, mostly from graft donor cells, sampled 360 days after TCRalphabeta/CD19-depleted stem cell transplant. The rearrangement joins TRBV24-1 to TRBJ2-1; 16 bases map to TRBD2. The CDR3 loop is CATSESPGLAGGWNEQFF. CDR3 sequence (DNA): TGTGCCACCAGTGAATCTCCGGGACTAGCGGGAGGGTGGAATGAGCAGTTCTTC.